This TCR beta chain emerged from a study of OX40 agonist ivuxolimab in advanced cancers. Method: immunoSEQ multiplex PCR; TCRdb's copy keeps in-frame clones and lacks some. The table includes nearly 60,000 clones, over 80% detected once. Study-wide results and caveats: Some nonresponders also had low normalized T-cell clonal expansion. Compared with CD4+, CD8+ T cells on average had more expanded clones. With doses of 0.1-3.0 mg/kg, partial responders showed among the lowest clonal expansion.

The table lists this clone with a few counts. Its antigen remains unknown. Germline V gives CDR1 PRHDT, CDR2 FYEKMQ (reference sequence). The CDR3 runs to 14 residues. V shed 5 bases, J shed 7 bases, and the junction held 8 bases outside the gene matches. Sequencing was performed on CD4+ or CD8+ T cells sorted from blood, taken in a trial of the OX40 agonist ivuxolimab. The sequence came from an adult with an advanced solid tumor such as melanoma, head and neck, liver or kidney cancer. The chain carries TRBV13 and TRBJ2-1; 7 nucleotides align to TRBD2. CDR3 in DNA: TGTGCCAGCAGCAAGGGACTACCCAAAAATGAGCAGTTCTTC. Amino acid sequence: CASSKGLPKNEQFF. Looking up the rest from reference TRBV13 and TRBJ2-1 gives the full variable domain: AAGVIQSPRHLIKEKRETATLKCYPIPRHDTVYWYQQGPGQDPQFLISFYEKMQSDKGSIPDRFSAQQFSDYHSELNMSSLELGDSALYFCASSKGLPKNEQFFGPGTRLTVL.